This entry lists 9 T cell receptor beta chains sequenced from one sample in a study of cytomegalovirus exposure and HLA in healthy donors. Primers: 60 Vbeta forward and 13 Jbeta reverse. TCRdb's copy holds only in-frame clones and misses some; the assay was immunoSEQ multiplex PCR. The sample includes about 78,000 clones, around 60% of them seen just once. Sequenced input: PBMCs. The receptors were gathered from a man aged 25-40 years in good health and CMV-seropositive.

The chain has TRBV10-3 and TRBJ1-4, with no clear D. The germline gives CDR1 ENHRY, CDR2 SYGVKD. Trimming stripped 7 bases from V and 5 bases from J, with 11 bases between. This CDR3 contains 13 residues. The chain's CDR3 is CAIKAEANEKLFF. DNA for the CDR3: TGTGCCATCAAAGCAGAAGCGAATGAAAAACTGTTTTTT.

The CDR3 loop reads CASSGPSTGQNGVSEKLFF. The CDR3 nucleotides are TGTGCCAGCAGCGGACCCTCGACAGGGCAAAATGGTGTCTCGGAAAAACTGTTTTTT. The chain has TRBV9 and TRBJ1-4, with 7 positions matching TRBD1. Trimming at V came to 3 bases and at J to 8 bases, leaving 22 bases not matched to a gene. Per germline, CDR1 SGDLS and CDR2 YYNGEE. The CDR3 runs 19 residues. Together with reference TRBV9 and TRBJ1-4, the CDR3 gives the full variable domain: DSGVTQTPKHLITATGQRVTLRCSPRSGDLSVYWYQQSLDQGLQFLIQYYNGEERAKGNILERFSAQQFPDLHSELNLSSLELGDSALYFCASSGPSTGQNGVSEKLFFGSGTQLSVL.

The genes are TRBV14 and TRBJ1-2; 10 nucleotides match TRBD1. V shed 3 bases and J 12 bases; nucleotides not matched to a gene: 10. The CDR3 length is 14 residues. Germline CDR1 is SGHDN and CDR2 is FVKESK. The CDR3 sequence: CASSHETDRGLNTF. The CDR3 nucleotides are TGTGCCAGCAGCCACGAGACTGACAGGGGGCTGAACACCTTC.

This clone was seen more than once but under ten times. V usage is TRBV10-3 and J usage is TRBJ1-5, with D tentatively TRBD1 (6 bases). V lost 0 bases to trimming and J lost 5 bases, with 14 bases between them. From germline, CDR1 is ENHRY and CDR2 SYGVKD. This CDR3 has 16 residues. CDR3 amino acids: CAISESRGGRDQPQHF. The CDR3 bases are TGTGCCATCAGTGAGTCCCGCGGGGGCCGGGATCAGCCCCAGCATTTT.

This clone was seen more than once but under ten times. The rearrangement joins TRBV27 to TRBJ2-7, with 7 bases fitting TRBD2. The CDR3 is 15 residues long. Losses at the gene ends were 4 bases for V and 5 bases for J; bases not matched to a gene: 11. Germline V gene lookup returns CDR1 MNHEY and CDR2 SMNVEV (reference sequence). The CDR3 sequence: CASSSPMTSFHEQYF. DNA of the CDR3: TGTGCCAGCAGTTCACCGATGACTAGCTTCCACGAGCAGTACTTC.

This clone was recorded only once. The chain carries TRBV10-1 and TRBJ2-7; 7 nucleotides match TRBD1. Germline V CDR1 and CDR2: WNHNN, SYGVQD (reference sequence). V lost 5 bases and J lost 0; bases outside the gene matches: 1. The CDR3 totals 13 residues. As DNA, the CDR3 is TGCGCCAGCAGTCGGGACAGCTCCTACGAGCAGTACTTC. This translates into CASSRDSSYEQYF.

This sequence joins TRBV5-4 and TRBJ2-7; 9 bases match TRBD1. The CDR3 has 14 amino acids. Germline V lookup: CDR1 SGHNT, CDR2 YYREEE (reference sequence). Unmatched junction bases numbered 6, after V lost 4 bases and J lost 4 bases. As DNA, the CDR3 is TGTGCCAGCAGCGTCCGGGACAGGGTTTACGAGCAGTACTTC. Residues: CASSVRDRVYEQYF. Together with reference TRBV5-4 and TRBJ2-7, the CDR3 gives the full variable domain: ETGVTQSPTHLIKTRGQQVTLRCSSQSGHNTVSWYQQALGQGPQFIFQYYREEENGRGNFPPRFSGLQFPNYSSELNVNALELDDSALYLCASSVRDRVYEQYFGPGTRLTVT.

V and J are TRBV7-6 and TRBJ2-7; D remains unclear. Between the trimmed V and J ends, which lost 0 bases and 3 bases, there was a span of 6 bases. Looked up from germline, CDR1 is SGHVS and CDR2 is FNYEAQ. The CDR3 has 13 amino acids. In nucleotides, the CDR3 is TGTGCCAGCAGCTTAGCTAGAGACTACGAGCAGTACTTC. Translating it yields CASSLARDYEQYF.

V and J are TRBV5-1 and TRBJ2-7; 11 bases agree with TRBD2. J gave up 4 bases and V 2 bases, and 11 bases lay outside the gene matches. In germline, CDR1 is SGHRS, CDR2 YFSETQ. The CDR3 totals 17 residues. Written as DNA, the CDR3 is TGCGCCAGCAGCTTTTCTACTAGCGGGAGAGGATTTTACGAGCAGTACTTC. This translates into CASSFSTSGRGFYEQYF.